Given below is one T cell receptor beta chain in context. Its antigen is unknown. Per-base qualities were not stored, and no clone one base away is much larger. Single viable CD3+CD4+CD8-CD45RO+ cells were sorted as memory CD4+ T cells on a FACSAria II. CMV serostatus was determined with a Roche Elecsys assay detecting serum IgG against CMV pp150, pp28, p38 and p52. After thawing, total CD4+ T cells were enriched by positive selection with CD4 magnetic microbeads. The samples came from a separate study whose specific focus was interrogating the CD4+ T cell memory repertoire. Peripheral blood mononuclear cells were isolated and cryopreserved according to standard operating procedures, and serum was stored at -80 degrees C. The staining relied on CD3-PerCP (BW264/56), CD4-APC (RPA-T4), CD45RO-PE (UCHT1) and CD8-Pacific Orange (3B5) antibodies, and Sytox blue was used to exclude non-viable cells. The sample belongs to a study of memory CD4+ T cells and cytomegalovirus serostatus (dated by TCRdb to the late 2010s). Regarding the research as a whole: A total of roughly 33 healthy Belgian adults, of whom 9 were CMV seropositive and 24 were CMV seronegative, were included in the cohort. To replicate a published TCR-based CMV serostatus classifier, the researchers sequenced the CD4+ memory TCRbeta repertoires of a Belgian cohort whose cytomegalovirus serostatus was known. The paper's findings and limits, for the study overall: CMV serostatus prediction reached a median bootstrapped AUC of approximately 0.96 with the original framework and just over 0.9 with a US-trained random forest. The results were read as suggesting that the CMV-associated TCR signature is, for the most part, present in the CD4+ memory repertoire. Among the 160 or so previously reported CMV-associated TCRbeta sequences, 67 showed up in the CD4+ memory repertoires, with each one found in between one and five individuals. The original-framework classifier achieved a median bootstrapped AUC of about 0.94 with a 95% CI of 0.76-1.00 on the Belgian cohort. Unlike the original study, which covered naive and memory CD4+ and CD8+ populations, the Belgian study sequenced only CD4+CD45RO+ memory cells.

CDR1 and CDR2, looked up from the germline V gene, are MNHNS and SASEGT. CDR3 length: 15 amino acids, cysteine to phenylalanine. The retained sequence is limited to the CDR3, 45 bases, with the frame set at the first base. Cut back by 0 bases and 12 bases, the V and J ends lie 21 bases apart. Genomic DNA was extracted from sorted cells with the Quick-DNA Microprep Kit. Amplification of TCRbeta DNA was done with the immunoSEQ hsTCRbeta kit, following the protocol from the manufacturer. TCRbeta libraries were sequenced on an Illumina MiSeq instrument. Per the original workflow: Once out-of-frame sequences had been removed, more than 2 million distinct TCRbeta sequences were left, which works out to an average of about 66,813 per individual. Each individual was scored by the count of 150 to 200 previously reported CMV-associated TCRbeta sequences and the total productive distinct TCRbeta count. A beta-binomial model was reimplemented in Python, and scikit-learn random forests with default parameters were trained on data from the US cohort. Classifier performance on the Belgian cohort was summarized as median AUC with percentile confidence intervals calculated over 10,000 bootstrap iterations. Entries here come from immuneACCESS through TCRdb and include only in-frame sequences with V and J called. Some clones fail to appear in such tables; in the studies checked, an unresolved V gene covers under half of the shortfall, and the cause of the remainder is unknown. Clone size and V and J calls were adopted from that table, with D and trimming inferred from the DNA. This sample holds under 70,000 clones; about 81% were observed only once. Together, the top ten hold about 0.95% of the sample.

The material sequenced was memory CD4+ T cells from blood. Here the chain combines TRBV6-1 and TRBJ2-7, with TRBD2 perhaps the D gene, on 6 matching bases. The sequence was obtained from an adult in good health and CMV-seronegative. Read as DNA, the sequence is TGTGCCAGCAGTGAAGCTGGTAGAGGGAGGCCCCTGCCGTACTTC. Its translation reads: CASSEAGRGRPLPYF.